This entry lists 16 T cell receptor beta chains sequenced from one sample in a study of beta chain features in type 1 diabetes. Since all of the isolated RNA was reverse transcribed, expressed TCRB transcripts were what got sequenced. The table came from immunoSEQ multiplex PCR; TCRdb's copy has only in-frame clones and leaves some out. The sample gives hundreds of thousands of clones, roughly 8% of which show up once; less than 0.45% is in the top ten. The sequenced sample was central memory CD4+ T cells from blood. The receptors stem from a woman between 18 and 30 years old in good health.

This chain links TRBV7-2 with TRBJ1-5, with D uncertain. CDR1 and CDR2 from the germline V gene are SGHTA and FQGNSA. With 3 bases removed from V and 2 bases from J, the gap between germline ends came to 8 bases. The CDR3 is 14 residues long. The CDR3 DNA follows: TGTGCCAGCAGCTTGGGTGACGGCAATCAGCCCCAGCATTTT. Amino acids: CASSLGDGNQPQHF.

This clone was picked up a small number of times. The rearrangement joins TRBV15 to TRBJ1-5; the match to TRBD1 covers 9 bases. CDR1 and CDR2 (germline): LNHNV, YYDKDF (reference sequence). The junction had 6 bases not matched to a gene; V was cut back by 5 bases and J by 4 bases. This CDR3 spans 15 amino acids. As DNA, the CDR3 is TGTGCCACCAGCCCTAGGACAGGGGTAAATCAGCCCCAGCATTTT. It encodes CATSPRTGVNQPQHF.

The chain couples TRBV6-1 to TRBJ2-2; 15 nucleotides line up with TRBD2. From germline, CDR1 is MNHNS and CDR2 SASEGT. The CDR3 length is 16 residues. V trimming: 4 bases; J trimming: 5 bases; junction bases outside the gene matches: 2. For the CDR3, the DNA is TGTGCCAGCAGTGGGACTAGCGGGAGGGGAACCGGGGAGCTGTTTTTT. This codes for CASSGTSGRGTGELFF.

The count of this clone is one. The chain couples TRBV6-5 to TRBJ1-2, with D possibly being TRBD1 (6 bases). V was clipped by 0 bases and J by 6 bases, with 8 bases between them. Germline lookup yields CDR1 MNHEY and CDR2 SVGAGI. The CDR3 has 13 amino acids. CDR3 in DNA: TGTGCCAGCAGTTACTCGAGGGACAATGGCTACACCTTC. Translation: CASSYSRDNGYTF.

This chain uses TRBV9 with TRBJ1-5; TRBD1 is a possible D gene (5 bases). The CDR3 is 17 amino acids. Germline V lookup: CDR1 SGDLS, CDR2 YYNGEE. The germline V and J ends were trimmed by 4 bases and 2 bases, with 19 bases remaining between them. CDR3 sequence reads: CASSPIWTCPGNQPQHF. The CDR3 DNA sequence: TGTGCCAGCAGCCCCATTTGGACATGCCCCGGCAATCAGCCCCAGCATTTT.

V is TRBV7-2 and J is TRBJ2-1; possible D gene TRBD2, 6 bases. CDR3 length: 15 amino acids. Trimming shortened V by 3 bases and J by 6 bases, and 15 bases separated the two germline ends. The germline CDR1 and CDR2 sequences are SGHTA and FQGNSA. CDR3 protein: CASSLPSLAPNEQFF. CDR3 nucleotides: TGTGCCAGCAGCTTGCCTTCCCTAGCGCCCAATGAGCAGTTCTTC.

The sample holds a few counts of this clone. J is TRBJ1-1 and V is TRBV7-2; 7 bases map to TRBD1. Per germline, CDR1 SGHTA and CDR2 FQGNSA. V lost 5 bases, J lost 0 bases, and 3 bases stayed unmatched. The length of the CDR3 is 14 residues. The CDR3 DNA is TGTGCCAGCAGCATGGGACAGATGAACACTGAAGCTTTCTTT. Translating it yields CASSMGQMNTEAFF.

This clone was detected only a few times. The gene calls are TRBV28 and TRBJ2-5; tentatively, D is TRBD1 or TRBD2 (6 bases each). The CDR3 is 14 amino acids. The germline V gene encodes CDR1 MDHEN and CDR2 SYDVKM. V lost 2 bases and J 4 bases, leaving 11 bases between the germline ends. The CDR3 sequence: CASSLQGGPETQYF. The CDR3 nucleotides read TGTGCCAGCAGTTTACAAGGGGGGCCAGAGACCCAGTACTTC.

The table lists this clone with many counts. The DNA of the CDR3 is TGTGCCAGCTCCGGACTAGCGGGAGGGCCTCACACCGGGGAGCTGTTTTTT. It is translated as CASSGLAGGPHTGELFF. The chain couples TRBV27 to TRBJ2-2, with TRBD2 matching 15 bases. The CDR3 runs to 17 residues. J was trimmed by 3 bases and V by 8 bases; bases with no gene match: 7. Germline-derived CDR1 and CDR2 are MNHEY and SMNVEV (reference sequence).

The rearrangement joins TRBV11-2 to TRBJ2-7; 9 bases match TRBD2. J lost 2 bases, V lost 1 base, and 3 bases had no gene match. The CDR3 spans 15 residues. Germline values: CDR1 SGHAT, CDR2 FQNNGV. The CDR3 spells CASSLGLAGPYEQYF. The CDR3 DNA follows: TGTGCCAGCAGCTTAGGGCTAGCGGGGCCCTACGAGCAGTACTTC.

This clone was counted between two and nine times. The rearrangement joins TRBV6-6 to TRBJ2-7; TRBD1 matches 7 bases. The V gene's germline CDR1 is MNHNY and CDR2 SVGAGI (reference sequence). The CDR3 is made up of 16 amino acids. V shed 6 bases, J shed 0 bases, and the junction held 11 bases outside the gene matches. This chain's CDR3 is CASRAGDRLLSYEQYF. In DNA, the CDR3 is TGTGCCAGCAGAGCTGGGGACAGACTACTCTCCTACGAGCAGTACTTC.

The V and J genes are TRBV5-1 and TRBJ2-5; the match to TRBD1 covers 9 bases. Germline loops: CDR1 SGHRS, CDR2 YFSETQ. The V gene end was trimmed by 5 bases and the J gene end by 0 bases; junction bases not matched to a gene: 5. The CDR3 has 15 residues. DNA of the CDR3: TGCGCCAGCAGGGGGACAGGGAGATACCAAGAGACCCAGTACTTC. Translating gives CASRGTGRYQETQYF. Based on the CDR3 plus reference TRBV5-1 and TRBJ2-5, the full variable domain is KAGVTQTPRYLIKTRGQQVTLSCSPISGHRSVSWYQQTPGQGLQFLFEYFSETQRNKGNFPGRFSGRQFSNSRSEMNVSTLELGDSALYLCASRGTGRYQETQYFGPGTRLLVL.

There are a few counts of this clone. The chain couples TRBV4-2 to TRBJ2-1, with D unresolved. The CDR3 covers 13 residues. CDR1 is LGHNA, CDR2 YNFKEQ, per germline. Trimming removed 1 base at V and 4 bases at J, with 5 bases between. This chain's CDR3 is CASSQVTYNEQFF. Here the CDR3 DNA reads TGTGCCAGCAGCCAAGTGACTTACAATGAGCAGTTCTTC.

There are a few counts of this clone. The chain couples TRBV10-3 to TRBJ1-1; no firm D call. Between the trimmed V and J ends, which lost 1 base and 1 base, there was a span of 4 bases. The CDR3 runs 13 residues. Germline V gene sequence: CDR1 ENHRY, CDR2 SYGVKD. CDR3 region: CAISEFENTEAFF. As DNA, the CDR3 is TGTGCCATCAGTGAGTTCGAGAACACTGAAGCTTTCTTT.

This clone was seen a few times. The rearrangement joins TRBV7-9 to TRBJ2-2, with D possibly matching TRBD1 (6 bases). In germline, CDR1 is SEHNR, CDR2 FQNEAQ (reference sequence). The germline V and J ends were trimmed by 6 bases and 1 base, with 9 bases remaining between them. The CDR3 spans 14 residues. The CDR3 bases are TGTGCCAGCAGTAACAGGGTGAACACCGGGGAGCTGTTTTTT. Translation: CASSNRVNTGELFF.

The sample holds a few counts of this clone. The chain uses TRBV5-1 and TRBJ2-2; 7 bases are shared with TRBD2. CDR3 length: 13 residues. Looked up from germline, CDR1 is SGHRS and CDR2 is YFSETQ. Unmatched junction bases numbered 2, after V lost 7 bases and J lost 2 bases. For the CDR3, the DNA is TGCGCCAGCGGGACTACTAACACCGGGGAGCTGTTTTTT. Protein: CASGTTNTGELFF.